This T cell receptor beta chain was profiled in a study of CD8 T cells in Susac syndrome. Looking at the study overall: Blood was drawn from Susac syndrome patients while they were therapy-naive, on corticosteroids, or on intravenous immunoglobulin alone.

Bulk CD8+ and CD4+ cells came from magnetic negative isolation; CD8+ TEMRA by FACS. RNA was extracted with the RNeasy kit, and a quantity of roughly 0.5 to 1 ug was reverse transcribed using random hexamers. TCRdb fed the immunoSEQ multiplex PCR reads into MiXCR, producing one record per CDR3 protein. The table includes roughly 250,000 distinct CDR3 sequences, 95% to 97% detected once. This clonotype was found a few times. The V gene lost 9 bases and the J gene lost 2 bases, with 8 bases spanning the gap. Germline assignment: CDR1 MDHEN and CDR2 SYDVKM. CDR3 length: 13 residues. The sample consisted of CD4+ T cells from PBMCs. The clonotype was recovered from a human donor with Susac syndrome. This sequence joins TRBV28 and TRBJ2-6; D might be TRBD1 or TRBD2, each matching 6 bases. CDR3 amino acids: CASRGPGANVLTF. The DNA of the CDR3 is TGTGCCAGTCGGGGGCCTGGGGCCAACGTCCTGACTTTC.